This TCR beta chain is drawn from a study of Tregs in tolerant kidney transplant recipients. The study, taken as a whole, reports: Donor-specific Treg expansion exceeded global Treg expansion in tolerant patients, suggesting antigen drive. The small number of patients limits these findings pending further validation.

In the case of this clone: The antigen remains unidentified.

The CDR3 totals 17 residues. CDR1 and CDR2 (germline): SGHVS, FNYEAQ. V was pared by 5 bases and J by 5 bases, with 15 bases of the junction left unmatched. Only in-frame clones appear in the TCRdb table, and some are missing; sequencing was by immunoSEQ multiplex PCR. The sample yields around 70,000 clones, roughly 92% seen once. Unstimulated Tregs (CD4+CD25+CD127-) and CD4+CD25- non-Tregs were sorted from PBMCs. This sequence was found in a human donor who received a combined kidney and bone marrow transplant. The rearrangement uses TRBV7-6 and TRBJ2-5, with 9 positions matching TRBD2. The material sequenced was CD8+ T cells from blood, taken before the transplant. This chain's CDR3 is CASSTASGVRPGETQYF. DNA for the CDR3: TGTGCCAGCAGCACAGCTAGCGGGGTCCGCCCAGGGGAGACCCAGTACTTC.